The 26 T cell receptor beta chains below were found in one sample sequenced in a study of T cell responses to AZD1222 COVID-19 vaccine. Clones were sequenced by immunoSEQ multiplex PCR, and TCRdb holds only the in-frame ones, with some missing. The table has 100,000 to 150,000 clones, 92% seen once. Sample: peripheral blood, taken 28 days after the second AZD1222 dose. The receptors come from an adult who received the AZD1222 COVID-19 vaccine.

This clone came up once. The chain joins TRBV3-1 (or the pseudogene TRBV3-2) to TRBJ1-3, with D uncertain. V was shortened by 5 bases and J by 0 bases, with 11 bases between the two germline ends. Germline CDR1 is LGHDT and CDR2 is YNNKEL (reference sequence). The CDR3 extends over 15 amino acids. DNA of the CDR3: TGTGCCAGCAGCAAGACTCCCGTCTCTGGAAACACCATATATTTT. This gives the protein CASSKTPVSGNTIYF.

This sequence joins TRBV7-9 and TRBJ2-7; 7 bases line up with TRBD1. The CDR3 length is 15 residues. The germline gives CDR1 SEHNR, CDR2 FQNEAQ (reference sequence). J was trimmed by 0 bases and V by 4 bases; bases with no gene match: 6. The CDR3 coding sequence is TGTGCCAGCAGCTGGACAGGCCTGAGCTCCTACGAGCAGTACTTC. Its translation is CASSWTGLSSYEQYF.

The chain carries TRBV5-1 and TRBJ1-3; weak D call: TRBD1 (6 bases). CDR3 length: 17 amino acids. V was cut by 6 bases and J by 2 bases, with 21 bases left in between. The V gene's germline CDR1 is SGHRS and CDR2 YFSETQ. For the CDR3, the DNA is TGCGCCAGCACCACCGATGGGGCAGGGGCCGCTGGAAACACCATATATTTT. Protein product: CASTTDGAGAAGNTIYF.

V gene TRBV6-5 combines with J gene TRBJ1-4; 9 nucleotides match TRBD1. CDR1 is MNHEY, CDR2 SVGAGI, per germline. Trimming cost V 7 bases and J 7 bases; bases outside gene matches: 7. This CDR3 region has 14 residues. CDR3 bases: TGTGCCAGCAAAACAGGGGGCGGCGTTGAAAAACTGTTTTTT. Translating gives CASKTGGGVEKLFF.

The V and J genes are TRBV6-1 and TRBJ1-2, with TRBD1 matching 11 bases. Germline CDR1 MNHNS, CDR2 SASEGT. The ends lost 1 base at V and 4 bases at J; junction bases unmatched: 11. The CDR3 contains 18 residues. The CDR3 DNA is TGTGCCAGCAGTGAAGGATCCTACTCCGGGACAGGGGGCTATGGCTACACCTTC. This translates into CASSEGSYSGTGGYGYTF.

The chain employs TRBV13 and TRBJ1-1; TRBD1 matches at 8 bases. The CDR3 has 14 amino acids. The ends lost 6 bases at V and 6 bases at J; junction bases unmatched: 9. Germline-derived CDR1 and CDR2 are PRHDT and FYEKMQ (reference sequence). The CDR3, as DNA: TGTGCCAGCAGTCGGACAGGGATGGGAGCTGAAGCTTTCTTT. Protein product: CASSRTGMGAEAFF.

The CDR3 reads CASSLWGGGFTGELFF. CDR3 DNA sequence: TGTGCCAGCAGTTTATGGGGCGGCGGTTTCACCGGGGAGCTGTTTTTT. The gene calls are TRBV27 and TRBJ2-2, with TRBD1 as a possible D gene (5 bases). This CDR3 contains 16 residues. The germline CDR1 and CDR2 sequences are MNHEY and SMNVEV (reference sequence). V was clipped by 1 base and J by 4 bases, with 13 bases between them.

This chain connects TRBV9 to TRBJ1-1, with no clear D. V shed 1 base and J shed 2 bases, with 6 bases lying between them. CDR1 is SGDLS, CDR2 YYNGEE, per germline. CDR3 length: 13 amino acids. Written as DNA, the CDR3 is TGTGCCAGCAGCGTAAACAGCAACACTGAAGCTTTCTTT. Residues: CASSVNSNTEAFF.

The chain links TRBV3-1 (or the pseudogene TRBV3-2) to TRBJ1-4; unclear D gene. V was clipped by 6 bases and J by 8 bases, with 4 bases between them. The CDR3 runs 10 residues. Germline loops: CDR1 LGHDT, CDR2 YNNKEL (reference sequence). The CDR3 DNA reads TGTGCCAGCAGAGGCGAAAAACTGTTTTTT. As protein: CASRGEKLFF.

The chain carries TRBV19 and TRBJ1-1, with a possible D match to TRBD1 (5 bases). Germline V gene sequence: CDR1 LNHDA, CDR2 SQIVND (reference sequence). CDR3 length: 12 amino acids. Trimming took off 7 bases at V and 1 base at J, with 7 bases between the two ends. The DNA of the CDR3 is TGTGCCAGTATCGGGGGGAACACTGAAGCTTTCTTT. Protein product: CASIGGNTEAFF.

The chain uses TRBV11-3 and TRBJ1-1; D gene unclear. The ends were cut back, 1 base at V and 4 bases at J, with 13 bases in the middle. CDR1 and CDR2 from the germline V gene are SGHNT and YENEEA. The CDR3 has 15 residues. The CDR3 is CASSLAPPTTTEAFF. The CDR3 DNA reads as TGTGCCAGCAGCTTAGCGCCCCCCACGACCACTGAAGCTTTCTTT.

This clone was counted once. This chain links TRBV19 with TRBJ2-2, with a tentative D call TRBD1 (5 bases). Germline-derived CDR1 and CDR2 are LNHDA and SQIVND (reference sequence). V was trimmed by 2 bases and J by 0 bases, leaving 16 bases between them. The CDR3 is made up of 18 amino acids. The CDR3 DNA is TGTGCCAGTAGTATAAAAAGGGGTTATCGCGCGAACACCGGGGAGCTGTTTTTT. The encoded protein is CASSIKRGYRANTGELFF.

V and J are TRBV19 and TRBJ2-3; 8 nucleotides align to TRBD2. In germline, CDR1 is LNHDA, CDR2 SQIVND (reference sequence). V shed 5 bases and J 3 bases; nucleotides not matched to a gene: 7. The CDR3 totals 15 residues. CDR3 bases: TGTGCCAGTAGTCGGATGATAGCGGGAACAGATACGCAGTATTTT. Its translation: CASSRMIAGTDTQYF.

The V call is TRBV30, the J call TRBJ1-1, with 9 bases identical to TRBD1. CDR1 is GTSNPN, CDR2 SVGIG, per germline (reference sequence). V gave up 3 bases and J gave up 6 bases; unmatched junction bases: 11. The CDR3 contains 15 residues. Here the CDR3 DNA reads TGTGCCTGGAGCCACCCGGGACAGGGATTCGCTGAAGCTTTCTTT. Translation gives CAWSHPGQGFAEAFF.

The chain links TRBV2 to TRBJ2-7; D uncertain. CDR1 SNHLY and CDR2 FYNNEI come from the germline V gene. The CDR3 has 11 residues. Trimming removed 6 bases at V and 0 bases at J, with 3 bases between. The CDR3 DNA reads TGTGCCAGCAGGAGCTCCTACGAGCAGTACTTC. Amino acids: CASRSSYEQYF.

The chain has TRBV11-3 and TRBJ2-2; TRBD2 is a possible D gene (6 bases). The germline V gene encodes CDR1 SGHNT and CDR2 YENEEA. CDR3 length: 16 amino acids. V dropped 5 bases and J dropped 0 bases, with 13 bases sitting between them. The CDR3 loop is CASSPRGLSNTGELFF. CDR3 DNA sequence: TGTGCCAGCAGCCCACGGGGACTTTCGAACACCGGGGAGCTGTTTTTT.

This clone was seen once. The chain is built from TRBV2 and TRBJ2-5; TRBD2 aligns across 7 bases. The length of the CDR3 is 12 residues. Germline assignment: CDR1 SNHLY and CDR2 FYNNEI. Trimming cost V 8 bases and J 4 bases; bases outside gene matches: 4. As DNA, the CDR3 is TGTGCCAGCGGGGGGGATGGAGAGACCCAGTACTTC. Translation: CASGGDGETQYF.

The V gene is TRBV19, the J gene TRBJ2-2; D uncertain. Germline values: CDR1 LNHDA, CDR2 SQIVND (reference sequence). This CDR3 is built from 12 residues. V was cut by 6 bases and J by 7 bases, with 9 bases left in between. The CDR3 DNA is TGTGCCAGTAGCCTAGGGAACGGGGAGCTGTTTTTT. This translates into CASSLGNGELFF.

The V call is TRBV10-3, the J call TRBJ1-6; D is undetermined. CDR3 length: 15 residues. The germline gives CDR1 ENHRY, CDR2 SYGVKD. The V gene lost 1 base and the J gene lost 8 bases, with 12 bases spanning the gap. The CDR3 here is CAISELSPPHSPLHF. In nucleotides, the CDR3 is TGTGCCATCAGTGAGTTATCCCCACCCCATTCACCCCTCCACTTT.

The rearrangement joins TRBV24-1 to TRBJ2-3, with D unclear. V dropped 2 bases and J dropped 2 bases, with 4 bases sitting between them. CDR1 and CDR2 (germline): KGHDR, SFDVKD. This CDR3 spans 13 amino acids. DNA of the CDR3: TGTGCCACCAGTGATTCCTCCACAGATACGCAGTATTTT. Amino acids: CATSDSSTDTQYF.

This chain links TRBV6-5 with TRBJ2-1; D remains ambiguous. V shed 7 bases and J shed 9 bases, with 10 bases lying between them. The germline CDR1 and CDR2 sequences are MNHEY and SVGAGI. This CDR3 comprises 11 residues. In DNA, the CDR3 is TGTGCCAGCACCTCAGCATCTGAGCAGTTCTTC. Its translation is CASTSASEQFF.

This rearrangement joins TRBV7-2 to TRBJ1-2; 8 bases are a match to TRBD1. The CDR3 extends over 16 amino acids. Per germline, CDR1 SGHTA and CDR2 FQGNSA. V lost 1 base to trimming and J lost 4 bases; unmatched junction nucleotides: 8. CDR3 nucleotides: TGTGCCAGCAGCTTAGTTCCGGGACAGGAAGGCTATGGCTACACCTTC. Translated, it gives CASSLVPGQEGYGYTF.

The CDR3 DNA follows: TGTGCTAGTGGTTTGGTCTCCCTGGGCGGGACTAATAACAATGAGCAGTTCTTC. It specifies CASGLVSLGGTNNNEQFF. This chain joins TRBV12-5 and TRBJ2-1; 7 bases agree with TRBD2. V lost 0 bases and J lost 5; bases outside the gene matches: 13. The CDR3 extends over 18 amino acids. In germline, CDR1 is LGHNT, CDR2 FRNRAP.

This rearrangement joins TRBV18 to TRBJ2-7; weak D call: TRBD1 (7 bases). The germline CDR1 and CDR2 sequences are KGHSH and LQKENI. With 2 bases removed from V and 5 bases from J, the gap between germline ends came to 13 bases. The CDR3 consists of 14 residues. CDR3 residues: CASSPRQGGDEQYF. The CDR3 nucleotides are TGTGCCAGCTCACCAAGACAGGGAGGTGACGAGCAGTACTTC. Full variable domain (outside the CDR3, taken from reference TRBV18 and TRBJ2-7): NAGVMQNPRHLVRRRGQEARLRCSPMKGHSHVYWYRQLPEEGLKFMVYLQKENIIDESGMPKERFSAEFPKEGPSILRIQQVVRGDSAAYFCASSPRQGGDEQYFGPGTRLTVT.

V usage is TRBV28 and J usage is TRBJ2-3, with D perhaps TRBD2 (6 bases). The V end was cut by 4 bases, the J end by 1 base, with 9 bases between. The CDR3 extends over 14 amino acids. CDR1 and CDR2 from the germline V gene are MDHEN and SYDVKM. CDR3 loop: CASSSASGTDTQYF. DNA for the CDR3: TGTGCCAGCAGTTCTGCTAGCGGCACAGATACGCAGTATTTT. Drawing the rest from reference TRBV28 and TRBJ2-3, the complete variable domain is DVKVTQSSRYLVKRTGEKVFLECVQDMDHENMFWYRQDPGLGLRLIYFSYDVKMKEKGDIPEGYSVSREKKERFSLILESASTNQTSMYLCASSSASGTDTQYFGPGTRLTVL.

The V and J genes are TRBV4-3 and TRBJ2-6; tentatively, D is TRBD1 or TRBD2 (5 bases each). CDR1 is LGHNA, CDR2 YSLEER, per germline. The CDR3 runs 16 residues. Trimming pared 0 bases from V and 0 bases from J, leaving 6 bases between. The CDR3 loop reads CASSQDGTSGANVLTF. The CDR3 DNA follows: TGCGCCAGCAGCCAAGATGGGACCTCTGGGGCCAACGTCCTGACTTTC.